This TCR beta chain was captured in a study of T cells in Graves' hyperthyroidism and ophthalmopathy. On the study more broadly: Upon initial diagnosis and before any treatment, peripheral blood was collected. Study findings and constraints: Blood samples included most of the expanded thyroid clonotypes exceeding 0.001.

The CDR3 spans 14 residues. The ends were cut back, 7 bases at V and 0 bases at J, with 11 bases in the middle. Researchers took RNA transcripts and amplified the TCR beta CDR3 regions from them. TCR CDR3 underwent first-round RT-PCR with the HTBI primer set. TCRdb itself ran the multiplex PCR reads through MiXCR, one entry per CDR3 protein. The table shows around 340,000 distinct CDR3 sequences, with about 18% occurring only once. Patients were aged 18 to 65, had disease duration under 2 months, and had newly diagnosed hyperthyroidism. The blood sample was taken at first hyperthyroidism diagnosis, before any ophthalmopathy symptoms. This clonotype was observed at least ten times. Its antigen is unidentified.

The sequencing input was blood. V gene TRBV12-3 or TRBV12-4 combines with J gene TRBJ2-3, with D possibly TRBD1 on 6 matching bases. The origin of this receptor is a woman in her thirties with Graves' hyperthyroidism that later progressed to Graves' ophthalmopathy. The chain's CDR3 is CASIKGVSTDTQYF. The CDR3 nucleotides are TGTGCCAGCATCAAGGGGGTGAGCACAGATACGCAGTATTTT.